The rows below give T cell receptor beta chains drawn from one sample of a study of a mutant IDH1 vaccine in newly diagnosed glioma. These TCRs' antigens remain unknown. This table comes from immunoSEQ multiplex PCR, and its TCRdb copy is limited to in-frame clones, with some not included. The sample contains about 38,000 clones, about four fifths of which appear only once. The sequencing here drew on PBMCs, taken from a glioma patient whose treatment included an IDH1 peptide vaccine. The receptors come from a man aged 35 to 55 with glioma. CDR3s include the opening cysteine and the closing phenylalanine or tryptophan. A D gene is named only where the DNA matches it firmly. Not every row has a clone size; where given, it reads once, few, many or a size class.

CDR3nt: TGTGCCAGCTCACCTGGGAGCGTGAACACTGAAGCTTTCTTT; CDR3aa: CASSPGSVNTEAFF; j_gene: TRBJ1-1; v_gene: TRBV18; d_gene: -; abundance: -
CDR3nt: TGCGCCAGCAGCTCCCCCCCAGTGGGGAGGACAGAGACCCAGTACTTC; CDR3aa: CASSSPPVGRTETQYF; j_gene: TRBJ2-5; v_gene: TRBV5-1; d_gene: -; abundance: -
CDR3nt: TGTGCCAGCAGCCTGTCTCCTTTTGGCCCCGGGAGTGATGAAAAACTGTTTTTT; CDR3aa: CASSLSPFGPGSDEKLFF; j_gene: TRBJ1-4; v_gene: TRBV5-4; d_gene: -; abundance: -
CDR3nt: TGTGCCAGCGGGGCCGCCGCAGATACGCAGTATTTT; CDR3aa: CASGAAADTQYF; j_gene: TRBJ2-3; v_gene: TRBV6-6; d_gene: -; abundance: once
CDR3nt: TGTGCCATCAGTGATAACCCTAATCAGCCCCAGCATTTT; CDR3aa: CAISDNPNQPQHF; j_gene: TRBJ1-5; v_gene: TRBV10-3; d_gene: -; abundance: -
CDR3nt: TGCAGCGTTGAAGAGGCCGATTATGGCTACACCTTC; CDR3aa: CSVEEADYGYTF; j_gene: TRBJ1-2; v_gene: TRBV29-1; d_gene: -; abundance: -
CDR3nt: TGTGCCAGCAGCGACGGGTATGGCTACACCTTC; CDR3aa: CASSDGYGYTF; j_gene: TRBJ1-2; v_gene: TRBV28; d_gene: -; abundance: -
CDR3nt: TGTGCCAGCAGAGTGGGATTTAATAGCAATCAGCCCCAGCATTTT; CDR3aa: CASRVGFNSNQPQHF; j_gene: TRBJ1-5; v_gene: TRBV6-5; d_gene: -; abundance: -
CDR3nt: TGTGCCAGCAGCGGACAGGGGTCGAACACCGGGGAGCTGTTTTTT; CDR3aa: CASSGQGSNTGELFF; j_gene: TRBJ2-2; v_gene: TRBV7-8; d_gene: TRBD1; abundance: -
CDR3nt: TGTGCCAGCAGCTCAACCGGGACCAAGTCCTACGAGCAGTACTTC; CDR3aa: CASSSTGTKSYEQYF; j_gene: TRBJ2-7; v_gene: TRBV11-1; d_gene: -; abundance: -
CDR3nt: TGTGCCAGCAGCTATACTGCAGGGGACCAAGAGACCCAGTACTTC; CDR3aa: CASSYTAGDQETQYF; j_gene: TRBJ2-5; v_gene: TRBV5-5; d_gene: -; abundance: -
CDR3nt: TGTGCCAGCAGCTTGGGAACAGGGGGCCGGCTGAACACTGAAGCTTTCTTT; CDR3aa: CASSLGTGGRLNTEAFF; j_gene: TRBJ1-1; v_gene: TRBV5-8; d_gene: TRBD1; abundance: -
CDR3nt: TGTGCCTGGAAAGGTCGAAGTTGGGCAGCGGGCTACGAGCAGTACTTC; CDR3aa: CAWKGRSWAAGYEQYF; j_gene: TRBJ2-7; v_gene: TRBV30; d_gene: -; abundance: -
CDR3nt: TGCAGCGTTGATGGAGAGGTAATGGATGGCTACACCTTC; CDR3aa: CSVDGEVMDGYTF; j_gene: TRBJ1-2; v_gene: TRBV29-1; d_gene: -; abundance: -
CDR3nt: TGTGCCAGCAGCACAGCAATGGGACAGCTCCGGACAGATACGCAGTATTTT; CDR3aa: CASSTAMGQLRTDTQYF; j_gene: TRBJ2-3; v_gene: TRBV21-1; d_gene: -; abundance: -
CDR3nt: TGTGCCAGCAGGACAGGGGGAGGAAACACCATATATTTT; CDR3aa: CASRTGGGNTIYF; j_gene: TRBJ1-3; v_gene: TRBV6-5; d_gene: TRBD1; abundance: once
CDR3nt: TGTGCCAGCAGCTCGGACTTCTACAATGAGCAGTTCTTC; CDR3aa: CASSSDFYNEQFF; j_gene: TRBJ2-1; v_gene: TRBV7-8; d_gene: -; abundance: once
CDR3nt: TGCGCCAGCAGCCCTGGGACTAGCGGGAGAAAAAACATTCAGTACTTC; CDR3aa: CASSPGTSGRKNIQYF; j_gene: TRBJ2-4; v_gene: TRBV5-1; d_gene: TRBD2; abundance: -
CDR3nt: TGTGCCAGCAGTTACGCCGGGACCTTCCTCCACTATGGCTACACCTTC; CDR3aa: CASSYAGTFLHYGYTF; j_gene: TRBJ1-2; v_gene: TRBV6-5; d_gene: -; abundance: -
CDR3nt: TGTGCCATCAGTGCGCAGGACAAAGCTAACTATGGCTACACCTTC; CDR3aa: CAISAQDKANYGYTF; j_gene: TRBJ1-2; v_gene: TRBV10-3; d_gene: -; abundance: -
CDR3nt: TGCGCCAGCAGGGCTGACAGTCAGAACACTGAAGCTTTCTTT; CDR3aa: CASRADSQNTEAFF; j_gene: TRBJ1-1; v_gene: TRBV5-1; d_gene: -; abundance: -
CDR3nt: TGCAGCGGAACTAGCGGACAAGAGACCCAGTACTTC; CDR3aa: CSGTSGQETQYF; j_gene: TRBJ2-5; v_gene: TRBV29-1; d_gene: TRBD2; abundance: -
CDR3nt: TGTGCCAGCAGCCGGTTGTCCCGGGAGCCAGGCTATGGCTACACCTTC; CDR3aa: CASSRLSREPGYGYTF; j_gene: TRBJ1-2; v_gene: TRBV5-6; d_gene: -; abundance: -
CDR3nt: TGCGCCAGCAGCAACCCTAGCGGGGGACGCACAGATACGCAGTATTTT; CDR3aa: CASSNPSGGRTDTQYF; j_gene: TRBJ2-3; v_gene: TRBV5-1; d_gene: TRBD2; abundance: -
CDR3nt: TGTGCCAGCAGTCTAGCGGGGGCTTCCTACAATGAGCAGTTCTTC; CDR3aa: CASSLAGASYNEQFF; j_gene: TRBJ2-1; v_gene: TRBV5-4; d_gene: TRBD2; abundance: -
CDR3nt: TGTGCCAGCAGCCCTCCTCCGGGATCCTATGGCTACACCTTC; CDR3aa: CASSPPPGSYGYTF; j_gene: TRBJ1-2; v_gene: TRBV5-4; d_gene: -; abundance: once
CDR3nt: TGTGCCAGCAGCCAATTGGGGACTGAAGCTTTCTTT; CDR3aa: CASSQLGTEAFF; j_gene: TRBJ1-1; v_gene: TRBV14; d_gene: -; abundance: few
CDR3nt: TGTGCCAGCTCAAAAGGGGGGGATAATTCACCCCTCCACTTT; CDR3aa: CASSKGGDNSPLHF; j_gene: TRBJ1-6; v_gene: TRBV18; d_gene: -; abundance: -
CDR3nt: TGTGCCAGTCGTTCTAGTCTCCCGTGGGACGGCAATCAGCCCCAGCATTTT; CDR3aa: CASRSSLPWDGNQPQHF; j_gene: TRBJ1-5; v_gene: TRBV19; d_gene: -; abundance: -
CDR3nt: TGTGCCAGCAGCCAAGAAGACAGCAGTGGAAACACCATATATTTT; CDR3aa: CASSQEDSSGNTIYF; j_gene: TRBJ1-3; v_gene: TRBV4-2; d_gene: -; abundance: -
CDR3nt: TGTGCCAGTAACGACAGAAGCACAGATACGCAGTATTTT; CDR3aa: CASNDRSTDTQYF; j_gene: TRBJ2-3; v_gene: TRBV19; d_gene: -; abundance: -
CDR3nt: TGCGCCAGCAGCTTGGCCGGGAAGACCCAGTACTTC; CDR3aa: CASSLAGKTQYF; j_gene: TRBJ2-5; v_gene: TRBV5-1; d_gene: -; abundance: -
CDR3nt: TGTGCCAGCAGCTTCCCGGGTTCCGTGGGCTACGAGCAGTACTTC; CDR3aa: CASSFPGSVGYEQYF; j_gene: TRBJ2-7; v_gene: TRBV7-9; d_gene: -; abundance: -
CDR3nt: TGTGCCAGCAGCTTGGTGGTCCACACAGGGGGCGATAGTGAAAAACTGTTTTTT; CDR3aa: CASSLVVHTGGDSEKLFF; j_gene: TRBJ1-4; v_gene: TRBV5-5; d_gene: TRBD1; abundance: -
CDR3nt: TGTGCCAGCAGCTTGGGAGCTAGCGGGGTGAACAATGAGCAGTTCTTC; CDR3aa: CASSLGASGVNNEQFF; j_gene: TRBJ2-1; v_gene: TRBV5-6; d_gene: TRBD2; abundance: -
CDR3nt: TGCGCCAGCAGTGACGACAGGTTTCTGTCCGAGCAGTACTTC; CDR3aa: CASSDDRFLSEQYF; j_gene: TRBJ2-7; v_gene: TRBV10-1; d_gene: -; abundance: -
CDR3nt: TGTGCCAGCAGCTTAGGGGTGGGGGGCGCCTACGAGCAGTACTTC; CDR3aa: CASSLGVGGAYEQYF; j_gene: TRBJ2-7; v_gene: TRBV11-2; d_gene: -; abundance: few
CDR3nt: TGTGCCAGCAGTGAAGTAAGAAACACCGGGGAGCTGTTTTTT; CDR3aa: CASSEVRNTGELFF; j_gene: TRBJ2-2; v_gene: TRBV25-1; d_gene: -; abundance: -
CDR3nt: TGTGCCAGCAGCTCCGCGGGACAGGGGGTGGGTGAGCAGTTCTTC; CDR3aa: CASSSAGQGVGEQFF; j_gene: TRBJ2-1; v_gene: TRBV7-2; d_gene: TRBD1; abundance: -